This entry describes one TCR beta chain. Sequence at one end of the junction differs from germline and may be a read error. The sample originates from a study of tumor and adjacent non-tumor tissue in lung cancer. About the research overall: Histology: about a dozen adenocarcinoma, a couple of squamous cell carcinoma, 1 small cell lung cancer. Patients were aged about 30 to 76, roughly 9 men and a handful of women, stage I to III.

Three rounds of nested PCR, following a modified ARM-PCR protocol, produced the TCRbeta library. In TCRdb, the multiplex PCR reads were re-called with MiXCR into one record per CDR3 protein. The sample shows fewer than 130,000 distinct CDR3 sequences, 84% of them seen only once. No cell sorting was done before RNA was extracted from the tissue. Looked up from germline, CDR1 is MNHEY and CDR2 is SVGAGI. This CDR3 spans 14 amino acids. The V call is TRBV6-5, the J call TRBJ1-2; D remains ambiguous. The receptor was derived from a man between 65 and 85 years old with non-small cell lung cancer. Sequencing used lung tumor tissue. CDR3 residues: CASSYSPSAESYTF. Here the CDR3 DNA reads TGCGCCAGCAGTTACTCTCCCTCCGCGGAAAGCTATACCTTC.